This T cell receptor beta chain is drawn from a study of blood T cell repertoires in COVID-19. For the study at large: Acute and convalescent COVID-19 samples came from the United States, Italy and Spain. In each case, the material was cDNA or gDNA derived from T cells, B-cell-depleted T cells, or PBMCs.

The V gene's germline CDR1 is SNHLY and CDR2 FYNNEI. This CDR3 comprises 17 residues. Unmatched junction bases numbered 13, after V lost 6 bases and J lost 4 bases. In the study's own analysis: Reference gene primer amplification gave nucleated cell count estimates. Generated by immunoSEQ multiplex PCR, the TCRdb table keeps only in-frame clones and is missing some. V and J calls and clone size are those listed in that table; D and trimming were worked out from the DNA. The sample has some 130,000 clones; around 80% are singletons. J is TRBJ1-2 and V is TRBV2; 11 bases line up with TRBD1. The TCR originated in a man in his fifties or sixties who had recovered from COVID-19. The sequenced sample was peripheral blood. The CDR3 protein is CASSPGQGARYGYGYTF. CDR3 sequence (DNA): TGTGCCAGCAGCCCAGGACAGGGGGCCAGGTACGGCTATGGCTACACCTTC.